Below are 6 T cell receptor beta chains sequenced from a single sample in a study of cytomegalovirus exposure and HLA in healthy donors (dated by TCRdb to about 2017). Libraries were constructed by the immunoSEQ multiplex PCR assay. For the multiplex PCR, a mixture combining 60 forward primers for TCR Vbeta segments and 13 reverse primers for TCR Jbeta segments was used. TCRdb limited this immuneACCESS table to in-frame rearrangements with V and J called. A share of clones is missing; checked studies link under half to unresolved V genes, and the rest is unexplained. The sample data list about 160,000 clones, and 75% to 85% of these were observed just once. Over 0.85% of the sample goes to the ten largest clones. The sequenced material came from PBMCs. The receptors were gathered from a girl aged 2 to 9 in good health and CMV-seropositive.

DNA for the CDR3: TGTGCCAGCAGTTTGGAGTCGATGCGAGAGACCCAGTACTTC. Protein: CASSLESMRETQYF. The chain links TRBV28 to TRBJ2-5, with unresolved D. Trimming left V 3 bases short and J 4 bases short, with 12 bases between. Germline CDR1 and CDR2: MDHEN and SYDVKM. The CDR3 has 14 amino acids.

The chain joins TRBV11-2 to TRBJ2-5, with 8 bases aligning to TRBD1. CDR1 and CDR2 (germline): SGHAT, FQNNGV. The CDR3 is 15 residues long. Trimming at V came to 6 bases and at J to 5 bases, leaving 11 bases not matched to a gene. The CDR3 is CASRTDRGWSETQYF. Written as DNA, the CDR3 is TGTGCCAGCAGGACAGACAGGGGTTGGTCTGAGACCCAGTACTTC.

This chain uses TRBV7-8 with TRBJ1-5, with D tentatively TRBD1 (5 bases). Germline CDR1 reads SGHVS; CDR2 reads FQNEAQ. V dropped 4 bases and J dropped 1 base, with 11 bases sitting between them. This CDR3 has 15 amino acids. CDR3 in DNA: TGTGCCAGCAGCTCTATCGCAGGGAGCAATCAGCCCCAGCATTTT. This gives the protein CASSSIAGSNQPQHF. Using reference TRBV7-8 and TRBJ1-5 for the parts outside the CDR3, the full variable domain is GAGVSQSPRYKVAKRGQDVALRCDPISGHVSLFWYQQALGQGPEFLTYFQNEAQLDKSGLPSDRFFAERPEGSVSTLKIQRTQQEDSAVYLCASSSIAGSNQPQHFGDGTRLSIL.

The V gene is TRBV28, the J gene TRBJ2-2, with 7 bases identical to TRBD2. The CDR3 totals 14 residues. The V and J ends lost 10 bases and 5 bases, in that order; junction bases with no gene match: 10. Germline V gene sequence: CDR1 MDHEN, CDR2 SYDVKM. CDR3: CATDPGLKTGELFF. DNA for the CDR3: TGTGCCACCGACCCGGGACTAAAAACCGGGGAGCTGTTTTTT.

The chain has TRBV30 and TRBJ1-2, with a possible D match to TRBD1 (6 bases). V dropped 3 bases and J dropped 4 bases, with 15 bases sitting between them. This CDR3 is built from 14 residues. From germline, CDR1 is GTSNPN and CDR2 SVGIG (reference sequence). Here the CDR3 reads CAWSLLQGIYGYTF. The CDR3 nucleotides read TGTGCCTGGAGCCTTTTACAGGGTATCTATGGCTACACCTTC.

This clone was seen only a few times. The chain has TRBV5-1 and TRBJ2-3; no reliable D call. Trimming shortened V by 4 bases and J by 0 bases, and 6 bases separated the two germline ends. Germline CDR1 SGHRS, CDR2 YFSETQ. There are 13 residues in the CDR3. DNA for the CDR3: TGCGCCAGCAGCCTCCTTAGCACAGATACGCAGTATTTT. It encodes CASSLLSTDTQYF.